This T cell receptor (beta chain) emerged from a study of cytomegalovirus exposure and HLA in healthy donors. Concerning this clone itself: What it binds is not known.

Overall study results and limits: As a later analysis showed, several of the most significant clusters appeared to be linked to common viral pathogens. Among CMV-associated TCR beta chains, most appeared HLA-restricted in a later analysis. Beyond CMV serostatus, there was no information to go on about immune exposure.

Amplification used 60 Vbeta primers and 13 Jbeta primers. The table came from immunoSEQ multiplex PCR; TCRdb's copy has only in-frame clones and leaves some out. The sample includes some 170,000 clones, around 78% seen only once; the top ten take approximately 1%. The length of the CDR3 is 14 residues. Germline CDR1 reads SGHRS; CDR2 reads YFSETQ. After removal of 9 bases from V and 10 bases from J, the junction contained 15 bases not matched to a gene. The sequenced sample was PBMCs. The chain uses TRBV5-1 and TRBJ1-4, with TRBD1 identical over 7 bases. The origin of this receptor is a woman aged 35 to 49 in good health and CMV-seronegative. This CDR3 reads CANPGDSGPGKLFF. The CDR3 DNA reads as TGCGCCAACCCCGGGGACAGTGGTCCAGGAAAACTGTTTTTT.